This TCR beta chain derives from a study of vaccination and CD4 T cells after COVID-19. To note about this clonotype: As yet, its antigen is unknown.

Germline V gives CDR1 SGHTS, CDR2 YDEGEE. The CDR3 consists of 15 residues. The V gene end was trimmed by 3 bases and the J gene end by 8 bases; junction bases not matched to a gene: 6. Documented treatment: roughly 11-day PBMC culture with coronavirus spike peptide pools or control peptides (ViraFEST assay). Sequencing of the DNA from cultured CD4+ T cells was carried out with the Oncomine TCR Beta short-read assay. One entry per CDR3 protein, called by TCRdb with MiXCR from the PCR reads. The sample lists roughly 11,000 distinct CDR3 sequences, about 44% occurring once. The chain couples TRBV5-8 to TRBJ1-6, with 9 bases aligning to TRBD1. Specimen: CD4+ T cells from blood, cultured in vitro. The origin of this receptor is a human donor who had recovered from COVID-19. The DNA for the CDR3 is TGTGCCAGCAGCTCTCTGGACAGGGGCTATTCACCCCTCCACTTT. It yields the protein CASSSLDRGYSPLHF.